The 21 T cell receptor beta chains presented below share a single source sample, sequenced in a study of blood T cell repertoires in COVID-19 (dated by TCRdb to about 2020). The method was the immunoSEQ multiplex PCR assay. TCRdb re-hosts the immuneACCESS table, in-frame sequences only. Its copies lack some clones; in the studies checked, an unresolved V gene accounts for under half of them, and the cause for the rest is not known. The sample table holds fewer than 150,000 clones, of which approximately 84% were seen once. Together, the top ten hold around 6.8% of the sample. Source material: peripheral blood. These receptors all stem from a human donor in a cohort sampled during active COVID-19.

This chain links TRBV27 with TRBJ2-3, with a weak D call TRBD2 (5 bases). The V gene's germline CDR1 is MNHEY and CDR2 SMNVEV (reference sequence). Trimming shortened V by 3 bases and J by 1 base, and 20 bases separated the two germline ends. The CDR3 is made up of 18 amino acids. CDR3 protein: CASSFLIGELRGTDTQYF. The CDR3 region has the DNA TGTGCCAGCAGTTTTTTAATCGGGGAGCTCCGGGGCACAGATACGCAGTATTTT.

The chain is built from TRBV7-3 and TRBJ2-1, with TRBD1 as a possible D gene (6 bases). V lost 0 bases and J 6 bases, leaving 12 bases between the germline ends. This CDR3 region has 15 residues. Germline V gene sequence: CDR1 SGHTA, CDR2 FQGTGA. The CDR3 DNA is TGTGCCAGCAGCTTAACTATCAAGGGGGTCAATGAGCAGTTCTTC. Translation gives CASSLTIKGVNEQFF.

The J gene is TRBJ1-2, the V gene TRBV2; 7 positions match TRBD1. CDR1 and CDR2 (germline): SNHLY, FYNNEI. There are 14 residues in the CDR3. With 1 base clipped from V and 4 bases from J, the junction kept 3 bases outside the gene matches. CDR3 region: CASSEEGAGYGYTF. The CDR3 DNA reads as TGTGCCAGCAGTGAAGAGGGGGCCGGCTATGGCTACACCTTC.

V and J are TRBV7-3 and TRBJ1-3; D is unclear. The CDR3 has 15 residues. CDR1 and CDR2 (germline): SGHTA, FQGTGA. V lost 1 base to trimming and J lost 4 bases, with 11 bases between them. The CDR3 nucleotides are TGTGCCAGCAGCTTAAAGGACCCGGGGGGAAACACCATATATTTT. It codes for CASSLKDPGGNTIYF.

This clone showed up just a few times. Additional DNA sequences in this sample encode the identical CDR3. The chain joins TRBV6-1 to TRBJ2-3; D is undetermined. The V end was cut by 0 bases, the J end by 2 bases, with 9 bases between. CDR3 length: 15 amino acids. Germline V gives CDR1 MNHNS, CDR2 SASEGT. The CDR3 sequence: CASSEAPGSTDTQYF. CDR3 nucleotide sequence: TGTGCCAGCAGTGAAGCGCCCGGGTCCACAGATACGCAGTATTTT.

The V call is TRBV10-3, the J call TRBJ2-7, with a weak D call TRBD1 (5 bases). Germline V gene lookup returns CDR1 ENHRY and CDR2 SYGVKD. The CDR3 runs to 14 residues. Trimming left V 2 bases short and J 3 bases short, with 11 bases between. For the CDR3, the DNA is TGTGCCATCAGTGAGACCCAGGGATACTACGAGCAGTACTTC. This encodes CAISETQGYYEQYF.

The V and J genes are TRBV7-9 and TRBJ2-3, with TRBD1 matching 7 bases. CDR3 length equals 16 residues. The germline CDR1 and CDR2 sequences are SEHNR and FQNEAQ (reference sequence). After removal of 5 bases from V and 4 bases from J, the junction contained 12 bases not matched to a gene. CDR3 bases: TGTGCCAGCAGCCTGACAGGGCTTACTACGGCAGATACGCAGTATTTT. Protein product: CASSLTGLTTADTQYF.

The chain employs TRBV7-9 and TRBJ2-5, with 11 bases that match TRBD2. The CDR3 is made up of 18 amino acids. Germline assignment: CDR1 SEHNR and CDR2 FQNEAQ (reference sequence). Germline trimming cut 4 bases from V and 0 bases from J; bases unmatched to any gene: 10. CDR3 bases: TGTGCCAGCAGCTCAACCACTCTAGCGGGGGGCCACCAAGAGACCCAGTACTTC. This gives the protein CASSSTTLAGGHQETQYF.

This chain connects TRBV7-3 to TRBJ2-3, with D maybe TRBD2 (7 bases). Germline CDR1 is SGHTA and CDR2 is FQGTGA. The CDR3 extends over 15 amino acids. With 5 bases removed from V and 1 base from J, the gap between germline ends came to 13 bases. The chain's CDR3 is CASSPRGARTDTQYF. The CDR3 nucleotides read TGTGCCAGCAGCCCCCGGGGGGCACGCACAGATACGCAGTATTTT.

This clone came up once. V and J are TRBV5-1 and TRBJ2-5; 8 bases line up with TRBD2. Losses at the gene ends were 2 bases for V and 2 bases for J; bases not matched to a gene: 5. Germline values: CDR1 SGHRS, CDR2 YFSETQ. The CDR3 sequence is 15 residues long. CDR3 sequence (DNA): TGCGCCAGCAGCTTATCGGGAGGGGGGCAAGAGACCCAGTACTTC. It encodes CASSLSGGGQETQYF.

This clone was observed a few times. The V call is TRBV28, the J call TRBJ1-2; perhaps TRBD1 as D (5 bases). The germline gives CDR1 MDHEN, CDR2 SYDVKM. V was trimmed by 4 bases and J by 0 bases, leaving 12 bases between them. The CDR3 contains 15 residues. The CDR3 is CASSSGPGTNYGYTF. In DNA form, the CDR3 reads TGTGCCAGCAGTTCAGGGCCCGGAACTAACTATGGCTACACCTTC.

The chain combines TRBV29-1 with TRBJ2-3; D gene unclear. The CDR3 has 11 amino acids. Germline V gene lookup returns CDR1 SQVTM and CDR2 ANQGSEA. The V and J ends lost 5 bases and 4 bases respectively, with 7 bases between them. CDR3 DNA sequence: TGCAGCGTTTACAGCCCAGATACGCAGTATTTT. Its translation: CSVYSPDTQYF.

V and J are TRBV12-5 and TRBJ1-5; no reliable D call. The germline V gene has CDR1 LGHNT and CDR2 FRNRAP. Trimming left V 6 bases short and J 6 bases short, with 15 bases between. The CDR3 extends over 14 amino acids. The CDR3 protein is CASGLTGRSQPQHF. The CDR3 DNA is TGTGCTAGTGGCCTGACGGGGAGGAGTCAGCCCCAGCATTTT.

This clone came up once. This sequence joins TRBV15 and TRBJ2-3, with D perhaps matching TRBD2 (5 bases). CDR3 length: 14 residues. The V end lost 5 bases, the J end lost 0 bases, and 9 bases lay between the germline ends. Germline CDR1 LNHNV, CDR2 YYDKDF (reference sequence). The CDR3 region is CATSLSGSTDTQYF. The CDR3 DNA reads as TGTGCCACCAGCTTAAGCGGTAGCACAGATACGCAGTATTTT.

The CDR3 is CASTNGQFAGYTF. DNA of the CDR3: TGTGCCAGCACCAACGGACAGTTCGCTGGCTACACCTTC. V and J are TRBV2 and TRBJ1-2; D perhaps matches TRBD1 (6 bases). The CDR3 sequence is 13 residues long. Deletions cut 7 bases from V and 7 bases from J, with 16 bases between. Per the germline V gene, CDR1 is SNHLY and CDR2 is FYNNEI.

The chain has TRBV15 and TRBJ1-2; 9 positions agree with TRBD1. CDR3 length: 17 residues. CDR1 LNHNV and CDR2 YYDKDF come from the germline V gene (reference sequence). V lost 0 bases, J lost 4 bases, and 9 bases stayed unmatched. CDR3 sequence reads: CATSRDRTGGPIYGYTF. The CDR3 DNA follows: TGTGCCACCAGCAGAGATCGAACAGGGGGCCCAATCTATGGCTACACCTTC.

The chain employs TRBV4-2 and TRBJ1-4, with 9 bases that match TRBD1. J lost 5 bases, V lost 0 bases, and 4 bases had no gene match. The CDR3 has 16 amino acids. In germline, CDR1 is LGHNA, CDR2 YNFKEQ. In nucleotides, the CDR3 is TGTGCCAGCAGCCAAGATTGGACAGGGGTAAATGAAAAACTGTTTTTT. This translates into CASSQDWTGVNEKLFF.

Only one count was recorded for this clone. The same CDR3 arises from other DNA sequences in this sample as well. This sequence joins TRBV7-2 and TRBJ2-1; 12 bases align to TRBD2. Germline-derived CDR1 and CDR2 are SGHTA and FQGNSA. Losses at the gene ends were 5 bases for V and 5 bases for J; bases not matched to a gene: 4. CDR3 length equals 15 residues. CDR3 sequence reads: CASSLGLAGNNEQFF. As DNA, the CDR3 is TGTGCCAGCAGCCTCGGACTAGCGGGGAACAATGAGCAGTTCTTC.

V and J are TRBV7-9 and TRBJ1-4; D gene unclear. Trimming stripped 10 bases from V and 3 bases from J, with 12 bases between. CDR3 length equals 13 residues. CDR1 SEHNR and CDR2 FQNEAQ come from the germline V gene (reference sequence). CDR3 in amino acids: CAILSPANEKLFF. CDR3 nucleotides: TGTGCCATCCTCTCTCCTGCTAATGAAAAACTGTTTTTT.

CDR3 residues: CASSQVWGLRTGELFF. In DNA, the CDR3 is TGTGCCAGCAGCCAAGTCTGGGGACTGCGGACCGGGGAGCTGTTTTTT. The chain employs TRBV14 and TRBJ2-2, with a possible D match to TRBD2 (6 bases). V gave up 1 base and J gave up 5 bases, with 14 bases separating them. The CDR3 is made up of 16 amino acids. Per germline, CDR1 SGHDN and CDR2 FVKESK.

The chain employs TRBV6-2 or TRBV6-3 and TRBJ2-1; 11 bases align to TRBD2. The CDR3 is made up of 15 amino acids. The germline gives CDR1 MNHEY, CDR2 SVGEGT. Trimming removed 5 bases from V and 8 bases from J; junction bases left unmatched: 8. The CDR3 DNA reads as TGTGCCAGCAGTGTTAGCGGGGGGGCCAAGGATGAGCAGTTCTTC. This codes for CASSVSGGAKDEQFF.